What follows are 14 T cell receptor beta chains derived from one specimen sequenced in a study of vaccination and CD4 T cells after COVID-19. The assay that was used to sequence DNA from cultured CD4+ T cells was the Oncomine TCR Beta short-read assay. Each CDR3 protein is one row after TCRdb ran MiXCR on the PCR reads. The table shows about 8,100 distinct CDR3 sequences, with 50% to 65% occurring only once. No antigen has been assigned to these receptors. Sample treatment: roughly ten-day PBMC culture with coronavirus spike peptide pools or control peptides (ViraFEST assay). Pre-COVID-19 pandemic sampling (2011-2018) yielded the unexposed donor's CD4+ T cells. The specimen sequenced was CD4+ T cells from blood, cultured in vitro. The receptors come from a human donor in good health.

The chain joins TRBV20-1 to TRBJ2-1, with 7 bases matching TRBD1. This CDR3 spans 16 amino acids. CDR1 is DFQATT and CDR2 is SNEGSKA in the germline V gene (reference sequence). The J segment lost 5 bases and the V segment lost 3 bases, leaving 13 bases of the junction unmatched. DNA for the CDR3: TGCAGTGCTAGGGATAACAGGGGCACCCTCAACAATGAGCAGTTCTTC. Its translation: CSARDNRGTLNNEQFF.

This clonotype appeared once. This sequence joins TRBV28 and TRBJ2-7; a possible D gene is TRBD1 (5 bases). Germline V gives CDR1 MDHEN, CDR2 SYDVKM. With 2 bases removed from V and 9 bases from J, the gap between germline ends came to 23 bases. The CDR3 loop spans 16 amino acids. Written as DNA, the CDR3 is TGTGCCAGCAGTTTAATGTCAGGGCTCCGGAGTGTTGGGCAGTACTTC. It yields the protein CASSLMSGLRSVGQYF.

This sequence joins TRBV27 and TRBJ2-3; D is unresolved. The CDR3 is 16 residues long. V lost 0 bases to trimming and J lost 0 bases, with 10 bases between them. Germline CDR1 is MNHEY and CDR2 is SMNVEV (reference sequence). This CDR3 is CASSLSGWASTDTQYF. CDR3 nucleotides: TGTGCCAGCAGTTTATCGGGGTGGGCTAGCACAGATACGCAGTATTTT.

The V and J genes are TRBV5-4 and TRBJ2-2; 11 nucleotides line up with TRBD2. With V trimmed by 10 bases and J by 3 bases, 5 bases remained unmatched. Germline lookup yields CDR1 SGHNT and CDR2 YYREEE (reference sequence). CDR3 length equals 14 residues. The CDR3 bases are TGTGCCGGAGGGACTAGCGGTTACACCGGGGAGCTGTTTTTT. Encoded protein: CAGGTSGYTGELFF.

The rearrangement joins TRBV20-1 to TRBJ1-2; D not resolved. This CDR3 spans 13 amino acids. V shed 0 bases and J shed 0 bases, with 5 bases lying between them. Germline V CDR1 and CDR2: DFQATT, SNEGSKA (reference sequence). The CDR3 nucleotides are TGCAGTGCTAGAGATTCCGCTAACTATGGCTACACCTTC. It translates to CSARDSANYGYTF.

The chain has TRBV16 and TRBJ1-1; D is possibly TRBD1 (5 bases). CDR1 and CDR2 from the germline V gene are KGHSY and FQNENV. The CDR3 runs to 13 residues. Trimming shortened V by 3 bases and J by 5 bases, and 10 bases separated the two germline ends. The CDR3 sequence: CASSQQRTTEAFF. In nucleotides, the CDR3 is TGTGCCAGCAGCCAGCAGAGGACAACTGAAGCTTTCTTT. The full variable domain, completed using reference TRBV16 and TRBJ1-1, is GEEVAQTPKHLVRGEGQKAKLYCAPIKGHSYVFWYQQVLKNEFKFLISFQNENVFDETGMPKERFSAKCLPNSPCSLEIQATKLEDSAVYFCASSQQRTTEAFFGQGTRLTVV.

This clonotype is large in the sample. The chain couples TRBV6-1 to TRBJ2-7; 7 nucleotides align to TRBD1. The germline V gene has CDR1 MNHNS and CDR2 SASEGT. V trimming: 9 bases; J trimming: 3 bases; junction bases outside the gene matches: 8. This CDR3 region has 13 residues. The CDR3: CASYRGLGYEQYF. In DNA, the CDR3 is TGTGCCAGTTACAGGGGCCTTGGCTACGAGCAGTACTTC.

V and J are TRBV7-8 and TRBJ2-1, with TRBD2 as a possible D gene (6 bases). Trimming removed 1 base at V and 1 base at J, with 11 bases between. CDR3 size: 16 residues. CDR1 is SGHVS and CDR2 is FQNEAQ in the germline V gene. As DNA, the CDR3 is TGTGCCAGCAGCTTAGGGCGCGGGACTTCCTACAATGAGCAGTTCTTC. It specifies CASSLGRGTSYNEQFF. The full variable domain, its missing parts supplied by reference TRBV7-8 and TRBJ2-1, is GAGVSQSPRYKVAKRGQDVALRCDPISGHVSLFWYQQALGQGPEFLTYFQNEAQLDKSGLPSDRFFAERPEGSVSTLKIQRTQQEDSAVYLCASSLGRGTSYNEQFFGPGTRLTVL.

V usage is TRBV6-2 or TRBV6-3 and J usage is TRBJ2-7; tentatively, D is TRBD2 (5 bases). Germline-derived CDR1 and CDR2 are MNHEY and SVGEGT. This CDR3 contains 12 residues. Deletions cut 6 bases from V and 4 bases from J, with 10 bases between. CDR3 nucleotides: TGTGCCAGCAGCCGAGGGATGTACGAGCAGTACTTC. Translating it yields CASSRGMYEQYF.

There are a few counts of this clonotype. The rearrangement joins TRBV6-1 to TRBJ1-1; unclear D gene. The CDR3 totals 14 residues. The V gene lost 7 bases and the J gene lost 1 base, with 13 bases spanning the gap. Germline-derived CDR1 and CDR2 are MNHNS and SASEGT. The CDR3 region has the DNA TGTGCCAGCACTCGGAAGGAGGGGAACACTGAAGCTTTCTTT. It translates to CASTRKEGNTEAFF.

The chain uses TRBV11-2 and TRBJ2-2; D remains ambiguous. Trimming stripped 3 bases from V and 10 bases from J, with 12 bases between. This CDR3 has 13 amino acids. Per the germline V gene, CDR1 is SGHAT and CDR2 is FQNNGV. This CDR3 is CASSFGLPVELFF. In nucleotides, the CDR3 is TGTGCCAGCAGCTTTGGCCTCCCGGTGGAGCTGTTTTTT.

The chain carries TRBV14 and TRBJ2-2; perhaps TRBD2 as D (6 bases). The germline V gene has CDR1 SGHDN and CDR2 FVKESK. The CDR3 runs to 14 residues. V was cut by 4 bases and J by 4 bases, with 10 bases left in between. The CDR3 nucleotides are TGTGCCAGCAGCCCGGGACTGTCCACCGGGGAGCTGTTTTTT. Its translation is CASSPGLSTGELFF.

This clonotype has a handful of counts. The junction and the germline gene differ at one end; a read error may be behind it. The chain links TRBV10-3 to TRBJ2-2; D is unclear. Per germline, CDR1 ENHRY and CDR2 SYGVKD. This CDR3 comprises 14 residues. Written as DNA, the CDR3 is TGTGCCATCAGGGAGTCCGTTGGCACCGGGGAGCTGTTTTTT. It yields the protein CAIRESVGTGELFF.

A few counts support this clonotype. The CDR3 loop is CASSHQGAGTEAFF. The CDR3 coding sequence is TGTGCCAGCAGCCATCAGGGGGCTGGTACTGAAGCTTTCTTT. The gene calls are TRBV7-9 and TRBJ1-1, with TRBD1 matching over 8 bases. In germline, CDR1 is SEHNR, CDR2 FQNEAQ (reference sequence). V shed 5 bases and J 5 bases; nucleotides not matched to a gene: 7. The CDR3 consists of 14 residues.